The sequence of this TCR beta chain was determined in a study of identical twins. TCRdb used MiXCR to reprocess the 5' RACE reads, holding one entry per CDR3 protein. This table holds around 650,000 distinct CDR3 sequences, under 8.5% found once. This clonotype was observed a handful of times. This CDR3 comprises 15 residues. Trimming took 1 base from V and 2 from J; bases not matched to a gene: 3. In germline, CDR1 is SGHTA, CDR2 FQGNSA. These data also featured in a second study, about yellow fever vaccine responses in identical twins.

The origin of this receptor is a woman aged 18-29 years in good health. The sample was PBMCs. V and J are TRBV7-2 and TRBJ2-7; 9 positions match TRBD2. The CDR3 DNA follows: TGTGCCAGCAGCTTAGACACTAGCGGGCCCTACGAGCAGTACTTC. It specifies CASSLDTSGPYEQYF.